The 27 T cell receptor beta chains in this list originate from one sample, sequenced in a study of cytomegalovirus exposure and HLA in healthy donors. PCR was performed using 60 Vbeta and 13 Jbeta primers. Assay used: immunoSEQ multiplex PCR; TCRdb lists only in-frame clones, some missing. Found here are about 150,000 clones, about two thirds of them singletons; the top ten hold 8% to 13%. Sequencing was carried out using PBMCs. These receptors all come from a man aged 30 to 39 in good health and CMV-seropositive.

V is TRBV2 and J is TRBJ2-2; possibly TRBD2 for D (6 bases). The V gene lost 2 bases and the J gene lost 8 bases, with 15 bases spanning the gap. This CDR3 comprises 15 residues. Germline V gene lookup returns CDR1 SNHLY and CDR2 FYNNEI. In nucleotides, the CDR3 is TGTGCCAGCAGTGAAAGTGTTGCGGGGTGGGGGGAGCTGTTTTTT. Its translation is CASSESVAGWGELFF.

V usage is TRBV5-6 and J usage is TRBJ1-1; 7 positions match TRBD1. Germline loops: CDR1 SGHDT, CDR2 YYEEEE. This CDR3 is built from 15 residues. The junction had 8 bases not matched to a gene; V was cut back by 4 bases and J by 2 bases. This CDR3 is CASSRMDRLNTEAFF. DNA for the CDR3: TGTGCCAGCAGCCGGATGGACAGGCTAAACACTGAAGCTTTCTTT.

This chain links TRBV9 with TRBJ2-3; a weak D match, TRBD2 (5 bases). The germline V and J ends were trimmed by 4 bases and 3 bases, with 21 bases remaining between them. The V gene's germline CDR1 is SGDLS and CDR2 YYNGEE. This CDR3 contains 17 residues. The CDR3 loop reads CASSPLPSGSFTDTQYF. The CDR3, as DNA: TGTGCCAGCAGCCCCCTCCCGTCGGGGAGTTTTACAGATACGCAGTATTTT.

This chain joins TRBV6-1 and TRBJ1-5, with D hard to call. Germline CDR1 reads MNHNS; CDR2 reads SASEGT. The V end was cut by 2 bases, the J end by 8 bases, with 19 bases between. CDR3 length: 16 amino acids. The CDR3 reads CASSERPGLTEEPQHF. The CDR3 DNA follows: TGTGCCAGCAGTGAAAGACCCGGTCTGACCGAGGAGCCCCAGCATTTT.

The table lists this clone with a few counts. The gene calls are TRBV28 and TRBJ1-1, with D possibly matching TRBD1 (6 bases). Trimming removed 5 bases from V and 4 bases from J, with 29 bases in between. Germline V gene sequence: CDR1 MDHEN, CDR2 SYDVKM. The CDR3 loop spans 19 amino acids. Here the CDR3 DNA reads TGTGCCAGCAGTCTGCGGGGGTGGACAGTCGTTCGATCGGGCACTGAAGCTTTCTTT. Protein: CASSLRGWTVVRSGTEAFF.

The chain couples TRBV28 to TRBJ2-2; possible D gene TRBD2, 5 bases. Germline loops: CDR1 MDHEN, CDR2 SYDVKM. V dropped 2 bases and J dropped 4 bases, with 20 bases sitting between them. The CDR3 consists of 18 residues. CDR3 residues: CASSLRLTMGKVTGELFF. The CDR3 DNA sequence: TGTGCCAGCAGTTTACGCTTGACTATGGGGAAAGTCACCGGGGAGCTGTTTTTT. Filled out from reference TRBV28 and TRBJ2-2, the complete variable domain reads DVKVTQSSRYLVKRTGEKVFLECVQDMDHENMFWYRQDPGLGLRLIYFSYDVKMKEKGDIPEGYSVSREKKERFSLILESASTNQTSMYLCASSLRLTMGKVTGELFFGEGSRLTVL.

This clone was seen only once. The chain is built from TRBV14 and TRBJ2-7, with TRBD2 matching over 8 bases. The CDR3 sequence is 20 residues long. With V trimmed by 0 bases and J by 0 bases, 16 bases remained unmatched. Germline V CDR1 and CDR2: SGHDN, FVKESK. The CDR3 region has the DNA TGTGCCAGCAGCCAAGAAGGTTTTGGGTCGGGCGGGAGGCCCTCCTACGAGCAGTACTTC. Protein: CASSQEGFGSGGRPSYEQYF. The variable domain in full, with the rest retrieved from reference TRBV14 and TRBJ2-7, is EAGVTQFPSHSVIEKGQTVTLRCDPISGHDNLYWYRRVMGKEIKFLLHFVKESKQDESGMPNNRFLAERTGGTYSTLKVQPAELEDSGVYFCASSQEGFGSGGRPSYEQYFGPGTRLTVT.

This rearrangement joins TRBV11-2 to TRBJ2-3, with D uncertain. Trimming removed 5 bases at V and 0 bases at J, with 12 bases between. This CDR3 contains 15 residues. The germline V gene has CDR1 SGHAT and CDR2 FQNNGV. The CDR3 sequence: CASSAGPSSTDTQYF. The CDR3 DNA follows: TGTGCCAGCAGCGCAGGTCCGAGCAGCACAGATACGCAGTATTTT.

V gene TRBV7-9 combines with J gene TRBJ1-4, with TRBD1 as a possible D gene (5 bases). The CDR3 totals 14 residues. Trimming removed 5 bases from V and 8 bases from J, with 15 bases in between. CDR1 and CDR2 (germline): SEHNR, FQNEAQ (reference sequence). CDR3 in DNA: TGTGCCAGCAGCGGGGAGGGGCTCAGGGAAAAACTGTTTTTT. Amino acids: CASSGEGLREKLFF.

The chain has TRBV28 and TRBJ2-1, with D tentatively TRBD1 (6 bases). This CDR3 is 13 amino acids long. The germline V and J ends were trimmed by 5 bases and 10 bases, with 15 bases remaining between them. In germline, CDR1 is MDHEN, CDR2 SYDVKM. CDR3 protein: CASSPTTGYEQFF. CDR3 DNA: TGTGCCAGCAGTCCAACAACAGGGTACGAGCAGTTCTTC.

This clone was observed a few times. This CDR3 is also generated by other DNA sequences in the sample. This chain joins TRBV5-4 and TRBJ1-3; 7 nucleotides line up with TRBD1. Germline-derived CDR1 and CDR2 are SGHNT and YYREEE (reference sequence). This CDR3 contains 14 residues. After removal of 4 bases from V and 2 bases from J, the junction contained 3 bases not matched to a gene. CDR3 sequence reads: CASSPDRAGNTIYF. The CDR3 bases are TGTGCCAGCAGCCCTGACAGGGCTGGAAACACCATATATTTT.

In its sample, this clone was seen a few times. This chain uses TRBV4-2 with TRBJ1-2; the D gene is possibly TRBD1 (5 bases). V was clipped by 5 bases and J by 3 bases, with 13 bases between them. The germline gives CDR1 LGHNA, CDR2 YNFKEQ. The CDR3 sequence is 14 residues long. CDR3 region: CASSLERDDYGYTF. The CDR3 DNA sequence: TGTGCCAGCAGCTTGGAGCGGGACGACTATGGCTACACCTTC.

The chain is built from TRBV19 and TRBJ1-2; possible D gene TRBD1, 6 bases. There are 12 residues in the CDR3. V was clipped by 5 bases and J by 5 bases, with 9 bases between them. The germline CDR1 and CDR2 sequences are LNHDA and SQIVND (reference sequence). The CDR3, as DNA: TGTGCCAGTAGTTCACAGGGATATGGCTACACCTTC. Protein sequence: CASSSQGYGYTF.

This clone came up a few times. This chain joins TRBV6-5 and TRBJ2-7; D is perhaps TRBD1 (5 bases). Germline assignment: CDR1 MNHEY and CDR2 SVGAGI. The V and J ends lost 5 bases and 0 bases respectively, with 11 bases between them. The CDR3 sequence is 14 residues long. The CDR3 DNA sequence: TGTGCCAGCAGTACAGGTTCAAGCTCCTACGAGCAGTACTTC. Translating gives CASSTGSSSYEQYF.

This chain's CDR3 is CASCSGKSSYEQYF. The DNA of the CDR3 is TGTGCCAGTTGTAGCGGAAAGAGCTCCTACGAGCAGTACTTC. The chain recombines TRBV13 with TRBJ2-7; possible D gene TRBD2, 6 bases. The CDR3 runs 14 residues. From germline, CDR1 is PRHDT and CDR2 FYEKMQ (reference sequence). The V end lost 9 bases, the J end lost 0 bases, and 15 bases lay between the germline ends.

The rearrangement joins TRBV11-3 to TRBJ2-7; 8 positions agree with TRBD1. J was trimmed by 4 bases and V by 2 bases; bases with no gene match: 4. Per germline, CDR1 SGHNT and CDR2 YENEEA. The length of the CDR3 is 14 residues. The CDR3 bases are TGTGCCAGCAGCTTATTCAGGGGGCATTACGAGCAGTACTTC. This codes for CASSLFRGHYEQYF. The full variable domain, with the rest looked up from reference TRBV11-3 and TRBJ2-7, is EAGVVQSPRYKIIEKKQPVAFWCNPISGHNTLYWYLQNLGQGPELLIRYENEEAVDDSQLPKDRFSAERLKGVDSTLKIQPAELGDSAVYLCASSLFRGHYEQYFGPGTRLTVT.

The gene calls are TRBV5-6 and TRBJ2-4, with D perhaps TRBD1 (6 bases). Trimming pared 4 bases from V and 1 base from J, leaving 9 bases between. CDR3 length: 14 amino acids. Looked up from germline, CDR1 is SGHDT and CDR2 is YYEEEE. The CDR3 coding sequence is TGTGCCAGCAGCCCAAGGGGGGCCAAAAACATTCAGTACTTC. As protein: CASSPRGAKNIQYF.

The V and J genes are TRBV6-6 and TRBJ1-3, with D tentatively TRBD1 (6 bases). Germline CDR1 MNHNY, CDR2 SVGAGI (reference sequence). The V end was cut by 5 bases, the J end by 4 bases, with 9 bases between. The CDR3 runs to 13 residues. CDR3 in DNA: TGTGCCAGCAGTCAGGGGTCCGGAAACACCATATATTTT. Amino acid sequence: CASSQGSGNTIYF.

A single count supports this clone. The chain uses TRBV11-2 and TRBJ1-2; D ambiguous. The CDR3 is 12 residues long. V gave up 5 bases and J gave up 3 bases, with 7 bases separating them. Germline CDR1 SGHAT, CDR2 FQNNGV. For the CDR3, the DNA is TGTGCCAGCAGCATGTCGGACTATGGCTACACCTTC. Its translation is CASSMSDYGYTF.

The rearrangement uses TRBV28 and TRBJ2-2; TRBD2 matches at 9 bases. V gave up 7 bases and J gave up 6 bases; unmatched junction bases: 9. The CDR3 has 15 residues. CDR1 and CDR2 from the germline V gene are MDHEN and SYDVKM. CDR3 protein: CASIPAAGGAGELFF. The DNA for the CDR3 is TGTGCCAGCATTCCGGCGGCGGGAGGGGCCGGGGAGCTGTTTTTT.

The chain has TRBV28 and TRBJ2-5; 7 bases agree with TRBD1. Germline V gene lookup returns CDR1 MDHEN and CDR2 SYDVKM. This CDR3 contains 15 residues. V lost 3 bases and J lost 2; bases outside the gene matches: 6. CDR3 DNA: TGTGCCAGCAGTTTTGGGGGACAGCTTCAAGAGACCCAGTACTTC. Protein: CASSFGGQLQETQYF.

This clone was seen more than once but under ten times. The chain has TRBV27 and TRBJ2-7, with D possibly being TRBD1 (7 bases). Germline V gene sequence: CDR1 MNHEY, CDR2 SMNVEV (reference sequence). The CDR3 spans 15 residues. Trimming removed 5 bases from V and 6 bases from J, with 20 bases in between. The DNA of the CDR3 is TGTGCCAGCAGTCTCCGGACAGGAGGGACGAGCGAGCAGTACTTC. Translating it yields CASSLRTGGTSEQYF.

CDR3 sequence reads: CASSILGTVYEQYF. The DNA of the CDR3 is TGTGCCAGTAGTATACTGGGGACAGTGTACGAGCAGTACTTC. The chain has TRBV19 and TRBJ2-7; 7 nucleotides line up with TRBD1. This CDR3 has 14 amino acids. Germline CDR1 is LNHDA and CDR2 is SQIVND (reference sequence). The V gene end was trimmed by 2 bases and the J gene end by 4 bases; junction bases not matched to a gene: 5.

V gene TRBV7-8 combines with J gene TRBJ1-5; the D is unclear. V gave up 1 base and J gave up 3 bases, with 13 bases separating them. This CDR3 is built from 16 residues. The germline CDR1 and CDR2 sequences are SGHVS and FQNEAQ. The CDR3 loop reads CASSLGQNSYNQPQHF. The CDR3 DNA sequence: TGTGCCAGCAGCTTAGGGCAGAACAGCTACAATCAGCCCCAGCATTTT.

This clone has just one count. The chain employs TRBV19 and TRBJ2-2; D may be TRBD1 (6 bases). This CDR3 is built from 14 residues. CDR1 is LNHDA and CDR2 is SQIVND in the germline V gene (reference sequence). Trimming removed 6 bases from V and 2 bases from J, with 10 bases in between. DNA of the CDR3: TGTGCCAGTAGCGGACAGATTAACACCGGGGAGCTGTTTTTT. Its protein product is CASSGQINTGELFF.

This CDR3 is CASSPLSDTEAFF. CDR3 bases: TGTGCCAGCAGTCCCCTCAGTGATACTGAAGCTTTCTTT. V is TRBV7-9 and J is TRBJ1-1, with D unresolved. This CDR3 spans 13 amino acids. The ends were cut back, 6 bases at V and 5 bases at J, with 13 bases in the middle. Germline lookup yields CDR1 SEHNR and CDR2 FQNEAQ (reference sequence).

The V gene is TRBV19, the J gene TRBJ1-2; tentative D call: TRBD1 (5 bases). This CDR3 spans 14 amino acids. The V gene's germline CDR1 is LNHDA and CDR2 SQIVND (reference sequence). Trimming cost V 0 bases and J 7 bases, with 12 bases left between them. The CDR3 DNA is TGTGCCAGTAGTATAGAAGGAGGGGCTGGTGGCTACACCTTC. Its translation: CASSIEGGAGGYTF. Full variable domain (remainder filled in from reference TRBV19 and TRBJ1-2): DGGITQSPKYLFRKEGQNVTLSCEQNLNHDAMYWYRQDPGQGLRLIYYSQIVNDFQKGDIAEGYSVSREKKESFPLTVTSAQKNPTAFYLCASSIEGGAGGYTFGSGTRLTVV.